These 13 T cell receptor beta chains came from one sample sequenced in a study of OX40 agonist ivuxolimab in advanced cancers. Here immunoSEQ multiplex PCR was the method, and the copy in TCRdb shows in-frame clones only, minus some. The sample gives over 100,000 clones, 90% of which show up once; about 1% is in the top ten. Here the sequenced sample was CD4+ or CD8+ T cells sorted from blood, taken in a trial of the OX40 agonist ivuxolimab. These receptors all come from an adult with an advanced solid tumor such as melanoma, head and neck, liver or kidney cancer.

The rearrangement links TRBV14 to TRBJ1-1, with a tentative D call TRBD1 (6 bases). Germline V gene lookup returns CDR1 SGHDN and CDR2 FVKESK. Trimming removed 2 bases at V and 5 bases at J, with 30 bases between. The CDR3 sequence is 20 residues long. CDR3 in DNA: TGTGCCAGCAGCCAATGGACGTTTATATTGACAGGCAGGGGAGGAACTGAAGCTTTCTTT. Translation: CASSQWTFILTGRGGTEAFF.

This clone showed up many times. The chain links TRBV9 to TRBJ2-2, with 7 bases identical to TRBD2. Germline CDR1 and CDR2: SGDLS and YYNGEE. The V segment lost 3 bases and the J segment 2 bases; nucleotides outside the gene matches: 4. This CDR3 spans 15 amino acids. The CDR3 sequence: CASSGASGNTGELFF. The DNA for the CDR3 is TGTGCCAGCAGCGGGGCTAGCGGCAACACCGGGGAGCTGTTTTTT.

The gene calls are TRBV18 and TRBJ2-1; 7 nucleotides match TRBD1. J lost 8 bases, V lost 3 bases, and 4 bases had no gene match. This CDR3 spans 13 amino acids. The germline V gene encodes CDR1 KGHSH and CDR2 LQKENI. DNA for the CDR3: TGTGCCAGCTCACCCAACCAGGGGGATGAGCAGTTCTTC. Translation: CASSPNQGDEQFF.

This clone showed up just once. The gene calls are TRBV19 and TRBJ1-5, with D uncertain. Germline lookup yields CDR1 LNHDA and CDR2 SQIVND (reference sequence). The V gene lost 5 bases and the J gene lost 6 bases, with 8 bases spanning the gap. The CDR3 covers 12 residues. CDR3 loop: CASSLQVQPQHF. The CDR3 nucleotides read TGTGCCAGTAGTTTACAAGTTCAGCCCCAGCATTTT. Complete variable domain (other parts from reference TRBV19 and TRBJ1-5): DGGITQSPKYLFRKEGQNVTLSCEQNLNHDAMYWYRQDPGQGLRLIYYSQIVNDFQKGDIAEGYSVSREKKESFPLTVTSAQKNPTAFYLCASSLQVQPQHFGDGTRLSIL.

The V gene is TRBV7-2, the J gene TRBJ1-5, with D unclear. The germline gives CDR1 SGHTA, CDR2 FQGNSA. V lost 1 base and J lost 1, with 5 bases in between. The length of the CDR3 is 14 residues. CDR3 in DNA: TGTGCCAGCAGCTTAGTCGACAGCAATCAGCCCCAGCATTTT. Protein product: CASSLVDSNQPQHF.

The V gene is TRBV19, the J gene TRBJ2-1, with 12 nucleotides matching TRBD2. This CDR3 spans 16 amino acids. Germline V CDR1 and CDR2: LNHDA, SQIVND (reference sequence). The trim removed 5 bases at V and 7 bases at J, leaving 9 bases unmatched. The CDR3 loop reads CASSLTGLAGSNEQFF. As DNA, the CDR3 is TGTGCCAGTAGTCTGACGGGACTAGCGGGCTCGAATGAGCAGTTCTTC.

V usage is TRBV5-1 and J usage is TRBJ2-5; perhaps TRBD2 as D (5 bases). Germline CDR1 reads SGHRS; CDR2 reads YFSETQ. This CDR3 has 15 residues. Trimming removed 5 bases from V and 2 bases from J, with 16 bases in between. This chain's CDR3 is CASREDGSLQETQYF. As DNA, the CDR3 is TGCGCCAGCAGGGAGGACGGCTCTCTTCAAGAGACCCAGTACTTC.

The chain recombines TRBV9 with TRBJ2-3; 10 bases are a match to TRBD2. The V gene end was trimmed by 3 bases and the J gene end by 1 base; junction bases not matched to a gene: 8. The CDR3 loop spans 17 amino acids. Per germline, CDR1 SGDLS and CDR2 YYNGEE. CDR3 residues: CASSATTSGYRTDTQYF. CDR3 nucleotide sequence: TGTGCCAGCAGCGCCACGACTAGCGGGTATCGCACAGATACGCAGTATTTT. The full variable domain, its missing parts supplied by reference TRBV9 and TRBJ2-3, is DSGVTQTPKHLITATGQRVTLRCSPRSGDLSVYWYQQSLDQGLQFLIQYYNGEERAKGNILERFSAQQFPDLHSELNLSSLELGDSALYFCASSATTSGYRTDTQYFGPGTRLTVL.

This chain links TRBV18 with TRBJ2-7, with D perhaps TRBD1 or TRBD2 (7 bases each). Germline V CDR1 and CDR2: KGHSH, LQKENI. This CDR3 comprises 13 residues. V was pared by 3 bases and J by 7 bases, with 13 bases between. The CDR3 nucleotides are TGTGCCAGCTCACCGAACAGGGGAGGGGAGCAGTACTTC. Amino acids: CASSPNRGGEQYF.

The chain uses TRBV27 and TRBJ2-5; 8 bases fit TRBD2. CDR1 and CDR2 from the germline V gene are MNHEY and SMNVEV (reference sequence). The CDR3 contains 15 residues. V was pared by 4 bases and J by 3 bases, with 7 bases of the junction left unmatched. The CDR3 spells CASSSQAGVEETQYF. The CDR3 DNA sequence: TGTGCCAGCAGTTCACAAGCGGGAGTCGAAGAGACCCAGTACTTC.

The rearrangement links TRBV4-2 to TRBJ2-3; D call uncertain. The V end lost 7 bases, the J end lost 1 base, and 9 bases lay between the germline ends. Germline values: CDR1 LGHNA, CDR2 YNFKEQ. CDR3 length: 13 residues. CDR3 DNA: TGTGCCAGCAAAGCCCCCGGCACAGATACGCAGTATTTT. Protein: CASKAPGTDTQYF.

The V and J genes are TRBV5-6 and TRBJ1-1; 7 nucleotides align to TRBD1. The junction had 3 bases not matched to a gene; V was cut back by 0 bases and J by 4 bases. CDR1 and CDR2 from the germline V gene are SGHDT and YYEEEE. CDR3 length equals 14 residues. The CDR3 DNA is TGTGCCAGCAGCTTGGTTAACAGGGGCACTGAAGCTTTCTTT. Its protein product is CASSLVNRGTEAFF.

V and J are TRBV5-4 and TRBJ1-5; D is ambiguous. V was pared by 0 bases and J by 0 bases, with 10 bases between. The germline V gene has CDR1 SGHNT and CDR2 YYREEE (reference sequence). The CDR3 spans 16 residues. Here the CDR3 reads CASSLGPGNSNQPQHF. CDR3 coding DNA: TGTGCCAGCAGCTTGGGCCCTGGGAATAGCAATCAGCCCCAGCATTTT.